This T cell receptor beta chain stems from a study of PD-1 blockade in classical Hodgkin lymphoma. The method was immunoSEQ multiplex PCR; TCRdb's version includes in-frame clones alone and lacks a portion of them. Of about 60,000 clones detected, approximately 90% appear once; the ten largest clones hold about 8%. Study-wide findings and caveats: CD4+ TCR diversity climbed significantly by C4D1, unlike CD8+ TCR diversity. Complete responders entered with baseline diversity on par with newly diagnosed patients, the results showed.

To note about this clone: Its antigen remains unidentified.

Time point given: cycle 4 day 1 (C4D1), after five to seven weeks of nivolumab. Each and every patient relapsed after autologous stem cell transplantation, and patients got differing brentuximab vedotin exposure. CDR3 size: 14 residues. V was pared by 5 bases and J by 0 bases, with 8 bases between. Per germline, CDR1 MNHEY and CDR2 SMNVEV (reference sequence). The specimen was peripheral blood mononuclear cells (PBMCs), collected before the fourth cycle of nivolumab. This clonotype originated in a human donor with classical Hodgkin lymphoma. The chain recombines TRBV27 with TRBJ2-1; D might be TRBD1 or TRBD2, each matching 5 bases. The CDR3 DNA reads TGTGCCAGCAGTGAGAGGGGCTCCTACAATGAGCAGTTCTTC. This sequence encodes CASSERGSYNEQFF.